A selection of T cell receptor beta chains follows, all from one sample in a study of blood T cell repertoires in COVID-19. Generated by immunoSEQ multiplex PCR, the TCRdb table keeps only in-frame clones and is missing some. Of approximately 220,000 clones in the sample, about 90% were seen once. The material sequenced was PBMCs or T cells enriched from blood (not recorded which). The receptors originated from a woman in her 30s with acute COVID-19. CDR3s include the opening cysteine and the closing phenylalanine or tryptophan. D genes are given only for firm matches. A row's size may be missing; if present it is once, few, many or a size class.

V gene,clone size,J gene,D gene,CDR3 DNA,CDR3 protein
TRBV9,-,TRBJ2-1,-,TGTGCCAGCAGCCCGGACTCATACAATGAGCAGTTCTTC,CASSPDSYNEQFF
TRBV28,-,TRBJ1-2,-,TGTGCCAGCAGGGGCGGGGGGTGGAACTATGGCTACACCTTC,CASRGGGWNYGYTF
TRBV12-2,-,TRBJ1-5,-,TGTGCAAGTCGCTCCCGGGGTCAGCCCCAGCATTTT,CASRSRGQPQHF
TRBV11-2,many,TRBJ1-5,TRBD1,TGTGCCAGCAGCATGGGACAGGTCAATCAGCCCCAGCATTTT,CASSMGQVNQPQHF
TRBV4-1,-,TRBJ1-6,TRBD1,TGCGCCAGCAGCCAACGACCGGGACAGGGTGGTTCACCCCTCCACTTT,CASSQRPGQGGSPLHF
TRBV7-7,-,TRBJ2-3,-,TGTGCCAGCAGCTTATTGCCGGGGGCAGATACGCAGTATTTT,CASSLLPGADTQYF
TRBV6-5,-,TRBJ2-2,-,TGTGCCAGCAGTTACTCACTATCTAGCGGGGAGCTGTTTTTT,CASSYSLSSGELFF
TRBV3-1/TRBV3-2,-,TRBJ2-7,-,TGTGCCAGCAGCCAATCGGGGATCTACGAGCAGTACTTC,CASSQSGIYEQYF
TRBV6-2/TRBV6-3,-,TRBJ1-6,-,TGTGCCAGCAGTTTGGAGGGGCAGAACAATTCACCCCTCCACTTT,CASSLEGQNNSPLHF
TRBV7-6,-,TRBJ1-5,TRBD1,TGTGCCAGCAGCTTAGGGACAGGGTACAATCAGCCCCAGCATTTT,CASSLGTGYNQPQHF
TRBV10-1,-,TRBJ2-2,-,TGCGCCAGCAGTGAGTCGGCGGAAACCGGGGAGCTGTTTTTT,CASSESAETGELFF
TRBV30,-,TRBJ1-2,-,TGTGCCTGGAGTGGAGGAGTTAACTATGGCTACACCTTC,CAWSGGVNYGYTF
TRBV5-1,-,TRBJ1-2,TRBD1,TGCGCCAGCAGCTTGGTAGGACAGGGGGCATATGGCTACACCTTC,CASSLVGQGAYGYTF
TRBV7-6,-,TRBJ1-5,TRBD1,TGTGCCAGCAGCCGTGGGGGACAGGGGAGTCAGCCCCAGCATTTT,CASSRGGQGSQPQHF
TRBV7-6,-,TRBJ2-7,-,TGTGCCAGCAGCGTAAACGAGCAGTACTTC,CASSVNEQYF
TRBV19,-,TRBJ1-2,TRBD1,TGTGCCAGTAGTATCTTACAGGGGCTCGACTATGGCTACACCTTC,CASSILQGLDYGYTF
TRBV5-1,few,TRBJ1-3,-,TGCGCCAGCAGCTTGGAAGGGGGGGACTCTGGAAACACCATATATTTT,CASSLEGGDSGNTIYF
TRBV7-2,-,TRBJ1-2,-,TGTGCCAGCAGCATAAAGGACACCTGGGGCTATGGCTACACCTTC,CASSIKDTWGYGYTF
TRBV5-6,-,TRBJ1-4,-,TGTGCCAGCAGCTCCAGTGGGGGGTTGGAAAAACTGTTTTTT,CASSSSGGLEKLFF
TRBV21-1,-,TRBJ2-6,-,TGTGCCAGAAAGAGCTCTGGGGCCAACGTCCTGACTTTC,CARKSSGANVLTF
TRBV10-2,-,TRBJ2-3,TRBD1,TGCGCCAGCAGTGAGTGGGACAGGGGAGAAGATACGCAGTATTTT,CASSEWDRGEDTQYF
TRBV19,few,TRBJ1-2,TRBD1,TGTGCCAGTAGACGGGGGACAGGGGTCGGGATAGACTATGGCTACACCTTC,CASRRGTGVGIDYGYTF
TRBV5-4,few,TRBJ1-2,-,TGTGCCAGCAGCTCTACAGTCTATGGCTACACCTTC,CASSSTVYGYTF
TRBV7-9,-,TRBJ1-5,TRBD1,TGTGCCAGCAGCAAAGACAGGGATCCGAATCAGCCCCAGCATTTT,CASSKDRDPNQPQHF
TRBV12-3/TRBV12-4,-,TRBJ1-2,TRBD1,TGTGCCAGCAGACCCGGGACAGGGTCTGGCTACACCTTC,CASRPGTGSGYTF
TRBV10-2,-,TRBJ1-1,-,TGCGCCAGCAGTTCGACCCGAGCGACTGAAGCTTTCTTT,CASSSTRATEAFF
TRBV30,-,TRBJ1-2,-,TGTGCCTGGAGGAGGGCGAACTATGGCTACACCTTC,CAWRRANYGYTF
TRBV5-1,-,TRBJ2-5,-,TGCGCCAGCAGCTTGATTGCTGGTAGTCGTTATATGGCCCAGTACTTC,CASSLIAGSRYMAQYF
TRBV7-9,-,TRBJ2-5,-,TGTGCCAGCAGCTCCAATGCCGGGGGTGAGGAGACCCAGTACTTC,CASSSNAGGEETQYF
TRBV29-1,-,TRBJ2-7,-,TGCAGCGTTAGAGGGTCCGACCGGAACTCCTACGAGCAGTACTTC,CSVRGSDRNSYEQYF
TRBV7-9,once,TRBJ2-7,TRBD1,TGTGCCAGCAGCTTCGACAGGGGGTCCTACGAGCAGTACTTC,CASSFDRGSYEQYF
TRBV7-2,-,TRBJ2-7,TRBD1,TGTGCCAGCAGCCCTGTTTCCGGGACAGGGGGCGAAGGCTACGAGCAGTACTTC,CASSPVSGTGGEGYEQYF
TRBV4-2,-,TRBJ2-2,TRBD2,TGTGCCAGCAGCCAAGGCAGCGGGGGCGCCACCGGGGAGCTGTTTTTT,CASSQGSGGATGELFF
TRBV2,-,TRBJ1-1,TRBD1,TGTGCCAGCAGTGTAGCAGGGGGCACTGAAGCTTTCTTT,CASSVAGGTEAFF
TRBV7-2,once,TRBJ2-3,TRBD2,TGTGCCAGCAGCTTAGCCGGTCCGCGGGGGGGCACAGATACGCAGTATTTT,CASSLAGPRGGTDTQYF
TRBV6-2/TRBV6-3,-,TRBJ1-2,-,TGTGCCAGCAGTTACTCACAGGGCTACTATGGCTACACCTTC,CASSYSQGYYGYTF
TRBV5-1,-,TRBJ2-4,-,TGCGCCAGCAGCCCTTTGAAAGGGGGAGCCAAAAACATTCAGTACTTC,CASSPLKGGAKNIQYF
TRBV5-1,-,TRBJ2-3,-,TGCGCCAGCAGCTTGGGCGGGGTAGCGACAGATACGCAGTATTTT,CASSLGGVATDTQYF
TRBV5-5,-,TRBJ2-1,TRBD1,TGTGCCAGCAGCTTGGGGTTGACAGGGACCAATGAGCAGTTCTTC,CASSLGLTGTNEQFF
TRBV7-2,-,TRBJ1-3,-,TGTGCCAGCAGCTCGAGCCCCAAGCTACTTAGCTCTGGAAACACCATATATTTT,CASSSSPKLLSSGNTIYF
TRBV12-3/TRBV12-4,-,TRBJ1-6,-,TGTGCCAGCAACCTCGGGGATTCACCCCTCCACTTT,CASNLGDSPLHF
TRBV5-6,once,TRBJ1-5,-,TGTGCCAGCAGCCAAAATCCAGGACAGCCCCAGCATTTT,CASSQNPGQPQHF
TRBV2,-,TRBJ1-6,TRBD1,TGTGCCAGCAGTACCGGGACAGGGGTTTCACCCCTCCACTTT,CASSTGTGVSPLHF
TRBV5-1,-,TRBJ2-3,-,TGCGCCAGCAGCTTGGAACAGCTTGGCACAGATACGCAGTATTTT,CASSLEQLGTDTQYF
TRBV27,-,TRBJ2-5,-,TGTGCCAGCAGTTTATCCCTCCAAGAGACCCAGTACTTC,CASSLSLQETQYF
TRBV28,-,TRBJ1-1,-,TGTGCCAGCAGTTTATCGGACACTCTGAACACTGAAGCTTTCTTT,CASSLSDTLNTEAFF
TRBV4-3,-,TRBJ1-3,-,TGCGCCAGCAGCCAAGTCCTTGGCAGCGCTAAAGGGGGCTCTGGAAACACCATATATTTT,CASSQVLGSAKGGSGNTIYF
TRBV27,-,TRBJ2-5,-,TGTGCCAGCAGTTTTTCTGGGGGGGCGTTCCAGACCCAGTACTTC,CASSFSGGAFQTQYF
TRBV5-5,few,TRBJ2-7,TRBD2,TGTGCCAGCAGCTGGGGCGCGGGGGGCTTAAGCTCCTACGAGCAGTACTTC,CASSWGAGGLSSYEQYF
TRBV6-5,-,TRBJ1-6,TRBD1,TGTGCCAGCAGTTACTTTGTGGGACAGGGGCACTCACCCCTCCACTTT,CASSYFVGQGHSPLHF
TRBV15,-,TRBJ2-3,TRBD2,TGTGCCACCAGCAGAGGCCAGCGGGGGGCTTTATTAGATACGCAGTATTTT,CATSRGQRGALLDTQYF
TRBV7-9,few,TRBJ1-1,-,TGTGCCAGCAGCGGACAACAGGGCTTAGGAGCTTTCTTT,CASSGQQGLGAFF
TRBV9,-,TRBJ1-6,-,TGTGCCAGCAGCGTAGACGGCTCAGGCCTCGATTCACCCCTCCACTTT,CASSVDGSGLDSPLHF
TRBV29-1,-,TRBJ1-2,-,TGCAGCGTTGGAGGAGAGCTCAATAACTATGGCTACACCTTC,CSVGGELNNYGYTF